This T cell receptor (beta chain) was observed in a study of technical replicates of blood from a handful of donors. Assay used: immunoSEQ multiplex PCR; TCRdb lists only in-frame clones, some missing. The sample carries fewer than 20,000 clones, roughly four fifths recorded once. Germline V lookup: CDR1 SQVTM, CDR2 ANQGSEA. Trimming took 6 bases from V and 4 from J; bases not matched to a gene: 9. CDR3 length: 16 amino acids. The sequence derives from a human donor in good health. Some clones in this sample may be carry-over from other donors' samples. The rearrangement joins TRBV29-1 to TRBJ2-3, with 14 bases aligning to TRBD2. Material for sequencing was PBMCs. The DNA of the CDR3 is TGCAGCGTCGTTGGGACTAGCGGGAGTAATCCAGATACGCAGTATTTT. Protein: CSVVGTSGSNPDTQYF.